Listed below are T cell receptor beta chains from one sample, sequenced in a study of blood T cell repertoires in COVID-19. This table comes from immunoSEQ multiplex PCR, and its TCRdb copy is limited to in-frame clones, with some not included. The sample contains about 120,000 clones, approximately 84% of which appear only once. Sequences were obtained from peripheral blood. The receptors were sampled from a middle-aged woman with acute or convalescent COVID-19. The CDR3 runs from the conserved cysteine through the conserved F or W. Fields, in order: clone size, V gene, D gene, J gene, CDR3 protein, CDR3 DNA. D genes are given only for firm matches. Where a row states a size, it is once, few, many or the class of an expanded clone; other rows omit it.

>-|TRBV5-4|-|TRBJ1-6
CASSATGDSPLHF
TGTGCCAGCAGCGCTACCGGGGATTCACCCCTCCACTTT
>-|TRBV4-1|-|TRBJ1-1
CASSQGAGFNTEAFF
TGCGCCAGCAGCCAAGGGGCAGGGTTTAACACTGAAGCTTTCTTT
>-|TRBV7-2|TRBD2|TRBJ2-3
CASFPSGGETSTDTQYF
TGTGCCAGCTTTCCTAGCGGGGGAGAAACTAGCACAGATACGCAGTATTTT
>-|TRBV19|TRBD2|TRBJ2-3
CASSFGKLAGTDTQYF
TGTGCCAGTAGTTTCGGGAAACTAGCGGGCACAGATACGCAGTATTTT
>-|TRBV21-1|-|TRBJ1-5
CASSKGWVPGSGGNNQPQHF
TGTGCCAGCAGCAAAGGGTGGGTCCCGGGTAGTGGTGGTAACAATCAGCCCCAGCATTTT
>-|TRBV7-2|TRBD2|TRBJ2-7
CASSPLPGGSYEQYF
TGTGCCAGCAGCCCCCTTCCGGGGGGCTCCTACGAGCAGTACTTC
>many|TRBV3-1/TRBV3-2|-|TRBJ2-7
CASSQQDRFGQYF
TGTGCCAGCAGCCAACAAGACAGGTTCGGGCAGTACTTC
>-|TRBV6-6|TRBD2|TRBJ2-1
CASTNPSGSNEQFF
TGTGCCAGCACCAACCCTAGCGGGTCCAATGAGCAGTTCTTC
>-|TRBV15|TRBD1|TRBJ1-6
CATSRVGTGSPLHF
TGTGCCACCAGCAGAGTAGGGACAGGATCACCCCTCCACTTT
>-|TRBV12-3/TRBV12-4|-|TRBJ2-5
CASSENRVETQYF
TGTGCCAGCAGTGAAAATCGGGTGGAGACCCAGTACTTC
>-|TRBV4-1|-|TRBJ2-2
CASSQVLGLGGELFF
TGCGCCAGCAGCCAAGTTTTGGGGCTCGGCGGGGAGCTGTTTTTT
>-|TRBV19|-|TRBJ1-2
CASSTPGSPTNYGYTF
TGTGCCAGTAGTACTCCCGGGAGCCCGACCAACTATGGCTACACCTTC
>-|TRBV6-5|-|TRBJ2-7
CASSYSWTFSSYEQYF
TGTGCCAGCAGTTACTCCTGGACATTTAGCTCCTACGAGCAGTACTTC
>-|TRBV6-1|-|TRBJ2-7
CASSERGTLLEQYF
TGTGCCAGCAGTGAACGCGGGACTCTGTTGGAGCAGTACTTC
>-|TRBV5-4|-|TRBJ1-1
CASSLTGNKNTEAFF
TGTGCCAGCAGCTTGACGGGAAATAAGAACACTGAAGCTTTCTTT
>-|TRBV28|TRBD2|TRBJ2-1
CASSPPAGYNEQFF
TGTGCCAGCAGCCCCCCAGCGGGGTACAATGAGCAGTTCTTC